This TCR beta chain was captured in a study of cytomegalovirus exposure and HLA in healthy donors. Study-level background: Earlier, 150 million to 200 million T cells were analyzed, and 95 million to 140 million unique TCR beta sequences were found among them. Study results and caveats: A few of the chains that were CMV-associated were confirmed in vitro to be specific for CMV antigens.

At sampling all donors were nominally healthy, likely with unrecorded immune exposures. The count of this clone is one. As yet, its antigen is unknown. PCR employed 60 Vbeta and 13 Jbeta primers. Method: immunoSEQ multiplex PCR; TCRdb's copy keeps in-frame clones and lacks some. The table shows around 100,000 clones, with 82% occurring only once. The CDR3 has 13 amino acids. V lost 0 bases and J lost 7, with 9 bases in between. Looked up from germline, CDR1 is MRHNA and CDR2 is SNTAGT. The sequencing sample was made of PBMCs. The receptor comes from a man aged 30 to 45 in good health and CMV-seropositive. The V call is TRBV6-4, the J call TRBJ1-2; the D gene is possibly TRBD1 (6 bases). The CDR3 loop is CASSDSGQSGYTF. DNA for the CDR3: TGTGCCAGCAGTGACTCGGGACAAAGTGGCTACACCTTC.